The 30 T cell receptor beta chains given below trace back to one sample, sequenced in a study of blood T cell repertoires in COVID-19. Repertoires were generated with immunoSEQ multiplex PCR, while TCRdb's copy carries only in-frame clones and drops some. Counted here are 25,000 to 35,000 clones, about 90% occurring once; the ten biggest clones make up 24%. Sequencing input: peripheral blood. The receptors shown here come from a human donor with active COVID-19. The donor label of this sample is uncertain.

For this clone: This may be a read error: a much more frequent sequence differs by one nucleotide. Other nucleotide sequences from this sample produce the same CDR3. V is TRBV19 and J is TRBJ1-3; TRBD1 is a possible D gene (6 bases). Trimming removed 7 bases at V and 0 bases at J, with 10 bases between. The CDR3 extends over 14 amino acids. Germline V gene lookup returns CDR1 LNHDA and CDR2 SQIVND (reference sequence). DNA of the CDR3: TGTGCCAGTACCCGAGGGGGCTCTGGAAACACCATATATTTT. Translation gives CASTRGGSGNTIYF.

This chain links TRBV6-2 or TRBV6-3 with TRBJ2-7; TRBD1 is a possible D gene (6 bases). The germline V gene has CDR1 MNHEY and CDR2 SVGEGT. The CDR3 spans 12 residues. Between the trimmed V and J ends, which lost 6 bases and 6 bases, there was a span of 12 bases. CDR3 nucleotide sequence: TGTGCCAGCAGCACGACAGGAACCGAGCAGTACTTC. This codes for CASSTTGTEQYF.

This sequence joins TRBV5-6 and TRBJ2-1; D gene ambiguous. This CDR3 comprises 16 residues. From germline, CDR1 is SGHDT and CDR2 YYEEEE. The V gene lost 2 bases and the J gene lost 0 bases, with 12 bases spanning the gap. CDR3 DNA sequence: TGTGCCAGCAGCTTTTTGGTCATGAGCTCCTACAATGAGCAGTTCTTC. The encoded protein is CASSFLVMSSYNEQFF.

This chain uses TRBV7-9 with TRBJ2-1; a weak D match, TRBD2 (5 bases). V lost 5 bases, J lost 3 bases, and 5 bases lay in between. Germline lookup yields CDR1 SEHNR and CDR2 FQNEAQ (reference sequence). The CDR3 is made up of 12 amino acids. The CDR3 is CASSRDYNEQFF. The CDR3 DNA reads TGTGCCAGCAGCCGGGACTACAATGAGCAGTTCTTC.

The table lists this clone with a count of one. Compared with germline, one end of the junction differs, possibly owing to a read error. This chain joins TRBV7-9 and TRBJ2-7; 8 nucleotides line up with TRBD2. Germline V lookup: CDR1 SEHNR, CDR2 FQNEAQ (reference sequence). The CDR3 spans 16 residues. CDR3: CASSLLGGGTSSEQYF. The CDR3 coding sequence is TGTGCCAGCAGCTTATTGGGCGGGGGGACCTCCTCCGAGCAGTACTTC. The full variable domain, with the rest looked up from reference TRBV7-9 and TRBJ2-7, is DTGVSQNPRHKITKRGQNVTFRCDPISEHNRLYWYRQTLGQGPEFLTYFQNEAQLEKSRLLSDRFSAERPKGSFSTLEIQRTEQGDSAMYLCASSLLGGGTSSEQYFGPGTRLTVT.

This clone was observed a single time. The chain has TRBV10-3 and TRBJ2-5, with D maybe TRBD2 (6 bases). The length of the CDR3 is 14 residues. The ends were cut back, 4 bases at V and 5 bases at J, with 14 bases in the middle. Germline V gene lookup returns CDR1 ENHRY and CDR2 SYGVKD. The CDR3 nucleotides read TGTGCCATCAGTGGCGGGACCCTGGGGGAGACCCAGTACTTC. Its translation: CAISGGTLGETQYF.

The J gene is TRBJ2-7, the V gene TRBV11-2; 14 positions agree with TRBD2. The CDR3 runs 16 residues. V dropped 5 bases and J dropped 6; count of bases not matched to a gene: 9. Germline V gene data show CDR1 as SGHAT and CDR2 as FQNNGV. CDR3: CASSPGTSGGLSEQYF. In DNA, the CDR3 is TGTGCCAGCAGCCCTGGGACTAGCGGGGGCCTCAGCGAGCAGTACTTC.

The chain links TRBV3-1 (or the pseudogene TRBV3-2) to TRBJ2-7; 7 bases are a match to TRBD2. J lost 2 bases, V lost 4 bases, and 5 bases had no gene match. The CDR3 consists of 14 residues. The germline V gene encodes CDR1 LGHDT and CDR2 YNNKEL (reference sequence). The CDR3 loop is CASSLSGKAYEQYF. The DNA for the CDR3 is TGTGCCAGCAGCCTAAGCGGGAAGGCCTACGAGCAGTACTTC.

The J gene is TRBJ1-5, the V gene TRBV7-9; D is perhaps TRBD1 (5 bases). Germline V gene sequence: CDR1 SEHNR, CDR2 FQNEAQ (reference sequence). V shed 5 bases and J shed 5 bases, with 7 bases lying between them. The CDR3 loop spans 12 amino acids. The CDR3 region is CASSRGDQPQHF. The CDR3 DNA sequence: TGTGCCAGCAGCCGGGGGGATCAGCCCCAGCATTTT.

The chain has TRBV10-1 and TRBJ2-1; 12 nucleotides line up with TRBD2. Germline V lookup: CDR1 WNHNN, CDR2 SYGVQD (reference sequence). The CDR3 runs 20 residues. V trimming: 8 bases; J trimming: 0 bases; junction bases outside the gene matches: 17. CDR3 DNA sequence: TGCGCCAGCCAGCTAAGGGTGACTAGCGGGAGTTACCACTCCTACAATGAGCAGTTCTTC. Translation gives CASQLRVTSGSYHSYNEQFF.

The gene calls are TRBV14 and TRBJ2-3; 7 nucleotides line up with TRBD2. CDR3 length: 16 residues. Trimming took 1 base from V and 6 from J; bases not matched to a gene: 10. The germline CDR1 and CDR2 sequences are SGHDN and FVKESK. The CDR3 DNA is TGTGCCAGCAGCCAAGGGGCGGTAGCGGGCTGGGATACGCAGTATTTT. This codes for CASSQGAVAGWDTQYF.

The V and J genes are TRBV18 and TRBJ1-1; 9 nucleotides agree with TRBD1. The germline CDR1 and CDR2 sequences are KGHSH and LQKENI. The CDR3 is 14 residues long. Germline trimming cut 7 bases from V and 1 base from J; bases unmatched to any gene: 4. Written as DNA, the CDR3 is TGTGCCAGCTGCGTGGACAGGGGGAACACTGAAGCTTTCTTT. Protein: CASCVDRGNTEAFF.

The chain combines TRBV29-1 with TRBJ2-7, with 7 bases lining up with TRBD2. Germline V CDR1 and CDR2: SQVTM, ANQGSEA. V dropped 5 bases and J dropped 3; count of bases not matched to a gene: 4. The CDR3 spans 12 residues. The CDR3 nucleotides read TGCAGCGTTAGGCTAGCGGACTACGAGCAGTACTTC. This encodes CSVRLADYEQYF.

V usage is TRBV6-1 and J usage is TRBJ2-2, with 10 positions matching TRBD2. Per the germline V gene, CDR1 is MNHNS and CDR2 is SASEGT. V shed 0 bases, J shed 4 bases, and the junction held 5 bases outside the gene matches. The CDR3 length is 17 residues. Written as DNA, the CDR3 is TGTGCCAGCAGTGAAGCGCCTAGCGGGGGTTCCACCGGGGAGCTGTTTTTT. It translates to CASSEAPSGGSTGELFF.

For this clone: Germline and junction disagree at one end, which may indicate a read error. The chain recombines TRBV7-7 with TRBJ2-1, with D perhaps matching TRBD1 (5 bases). The CDR3 is made up of 14 amino acids. CDR1 is SSHAT and CDR2 is FNYEAQ in the germline V gene (reference sequence). The CDR3 bases are TGTGCTAGCAGCTTAGAGAGTGGGGCAGGGAAGCAGTTCTTC. Translating gives CASSLESGAGKQFF.

The chain couples TRBV6-5 to TRBJ2-7; 10 bases line up with TRBD1. The length of the CDR3 is 13 residues. V was clipped by 7 bases and J by 4 bases; unmatched bases: 4. Germline lookup yields CDR1 MNHEY and CDR2 SVGAGI. CDR3 in DNA: TGTGCCAGCACGACAGGGGGCAGGTACGAGCAGTACTTC. Its protein is CASTTGGRYEQYF.

The rearrangement uses TRBV5-8 and TRBJ2-1, with TRBD1 matching 7 bases. Trimming took 0 bases from V and 3 from J; bases not matched to a gene: 3. The CDR3 is 15 amino acids. Looked up from germline, CDR1 is SGHTS and CDR2 is YDEGEE. CDR3 loop: CASSLAGQVYNEQFF. The CDR3 DNA reads TGTGCCAGCAGCTTGGCTGGACAGGTCTACAATGAGCAGTTCTTC.

The chain combines TRBV7-9 with TRBJ1-4, with D perhaps matching TRBD1 (6 bases). The CDR3 sequence is 15 residues long. Trimming took 3 bases from V and 8 from J, leaving 16 bases between them. Per the germline V gene, CDR1 is SEHNR and CDR2 is FQNEAQ (reference sequence). CDR3 coding DNA: TGTGCCAGCAGCTTTGGGGGCCGGGGAGACGAAAAACTGTTTTTT. As protein: CASSFGGRGDEKLFF.

The rearrangement joins TRBV5-3 to TRBJ2-7, with a tentative D call TRBD1 (5 bases). TRBV5-3 is an open reading frame, and its role is uncertain. The CDR3 spans 15 residues. The ends were cut back, 0 bases at V and 3 bases at J, with 13 bases in the middle. CDR3 sequence (DNA): TGTGCCAGAAGCTTGGTTTCGGCAGGGCTCTACGAGCAGTACTTC. It is translated as CARSLVSAGLYEQYF.

The chain uses TRBV7-9 and TRBJ2-1; the match to TRBD1 covers 8 bases. Unmatched junction bases numbered 7, after V lost 5 bases and J lost 4 bases. CDR1 is SEHNR, CDR2 FQNEAQ, per germline (reference sequence). The CDR3 is 15 residues long. As DNA, the CDR3 is TGTGCCAGCAGCCCGCGGACAGGGATATACAATGAGCAGTTCTTC. Translation: CASSPRTGIYNEQFF. The full variable domain, completed using reference TRBV7-9 and TRBJ2-1, is DTGVSQNPRHKITKRGQNVTFRCDPISEHNRLYWYRQTLGQGPEFLTYFQNEAQLEKSRLLSDRFSAERPKGSFSTLEIQRTEQGDSAMYLCASSPRTGIYNEQFFGPGTRLTVL.

As DNA, the CDR3 is TGTGCCAGCAGCGCCGGACAGGGGCAAGCCTACGAGCAGTACTTC. Its protein product is CASSAGQGQAYEQYF. The V call is TRBV9, the J call TRBJ2-7; 9 bases fit TRBD1. The V segment lost 3 bases and the J segment 2 bases; nucleotides outside the gene matches: 6. CDR1 SGDLS and CDR2 YYNGEE come from the germline V gene. CDR3 length equals 15 residues. Looking up the rest from reference TRBV9 and TRBJ2-7 gives the full variable domain: DSGVTQTPKHLITATGQRVTLRCSPRSGDLSVYWYQQSLDQGLQFLIQYYNGEERAKGNILERFSAQQFPDLHSELNLSSLELGDSALYFCASSAGQGQAYEQYFGPGTRLTVT.

V usage is TRBV5-5 and J usage is TRBJ1-1; weak D call: TRBD1 (5 bases). V gave up 1 base and J gave up 6 bases, with 10 bases separating them. The germline V gene has CDR1 SGHKS and CDR2 YYEKEE (reference sequence). This CDR3 is 13 amino acids long. CDR3 bases: TGTGCCAGCAGCTTGTCAGGGTCTTCTGAAGCTTTCTTT. This encodes CASSLSGSSEAFF.

V usage is TRBV7-3 and J usage is TRBJ2-1; 8 bases agree with TRBD1. Germline loops: CDR1 SGHTA, CDR2 FQGTGA. Losses at the gene ends were 1 base for V and 3 bases for J; bases not matched to a gene: 8. This CDR3 comprises 17 residues. CDR3 DNA sequence: TGTGCCAGCAGCTTAAACGCGGGACAGGCCGTCTACAATGAGCAGTTCTTC. It encodes CASSLNAGQAVYNEQFF.

The chain joins TRBV6-5 to TRBJ2-3; D uncertain. Germline V CDR1 and CDR2: MNHEY, SVGAGI. Trimming took off 0 bases at V and 4 bases at J, with 11 bases between the two ends. The CDR3 totals 15 residues. The CDR3 here is CASSYSTAGADTQYF. CDR3 nucleotides: TGTGCCAGCAGTTACTCGACCGCAGGCGCAGATACGCAGTATTTT.

The J gene is TRBJ1-1, the V gene TRBV5-1; weak D call: TRBD1 (5 bases). This CDR3 spans 14 amino acids. CDR1 and CDR2 from the germline V gene are SGHRS and YFSETQ. Trimming stripped 5 bases from V and 2 bases from J, with 13 bases between. The CDR3 DNA sequence: TGCGCCAGCAGGGGGACGGGACTAAACACTGAAGCTTTCTTT. Translating gives CASRGTGLNTEAFF.

The chain combines TRBV11-3 with TRBJ2-7; possible D gene TRBD2, 5 bases. This CDR3 spans 14 amino acids. Trimming shortened V by 2 bases and J by 0 bases, and 8 bases separated the two germline ends. Germline lookup yields CDR1 SGHNT and CDR2 YENEEA. CDR3 DNA sequence: TGTGCCAGCAGCTTATTCGGGGTCTCCTACGAGCAGTACTTC. As protein: CASSLFGVSYEQYF. Based on the CDR3 plus reference TRBV11-3 and TRBJ2-7, the full variable domain is EAGVVQSPRYKIIEKKQPVAFWCNPISGHNTLYWYLQNLGQGPELLIRYENEEAVDDSQLPKDRFSAERLKGVDSTLKIQPAELGDSAVYLCASSLFGVSYEQYFGPGTRLTVT.

The chain combines TRBV19 with TRBJ1-1; D might be TRBD1 (6 bases). The CDR3 is 14 residues long. Trimming shortened V by 2 bases and J by 1 base, and 8 bases separated the two germline ends. CDR1 and CDR2 from the germline V gene are LNHDA and SQIVND (reference sequence). The CDR3 DNA reads TGTGCCAGTAGTATACCAGGGGCGAACACTGAAGCTTTCTTT. It codes for CASSIPGANTEAFF.

The chain uses TRBV5-6 and TRBJ2-3; 11 nucleotides agree with TRBD2. Germline V gene data show CDR1 as SGHDT and CDR2 as YYEEEE. The CDR3 has 16 residues. V shed 1 base and J 1 base; nucleotides not matched to a gene: 2. CDR3 DNA: TGTGCCAGCAGCTTGCTACTAGCGGGGGGCACAGATACGCAGTATTTT. This codes for CASSLLLAGGTDTQYF.

This chain connects TRBV3-1 (or the pseudogene TRBV3-2) to TRBJ1-5; D possibly corresponds to TRBD1 (5 bases). Looked up from germline, CDR1 is LGHDT and CDR2 is YNNKEL (reference sequence). Trimming took 0 bases from V and 3 from J, leaving 9 bases between them. This CDR3 has 15 amino acids. CDR3 in DNA: TGTGCCAGCAGCCAAGATTCGACAGCCAATCAGCCCCAGCATTTT. This gives the protein CASSQDSTANQPQHF.

V gene TRBV7-9 combines with J gene TRBJ2-1; D not resolved. With 1 base removed from V and 5 bases from J, the gap between germline ends came to 18 bases. This CDR3 is 17 amino acids long. Germline lookup yields CDR1 SEHNR and CDR2 FQNEAQ (reference sequence). CDR3 amino acids: CASSLVFYDTADNEQFF. CDR3 sequence (DNA): TGTGCCAGCAGCTTAGTGTTCTACGATACAGCAGACAATGAGCAGTTCTTC. Drawing the rest from reference TRBV7-9 and TRBJ2-1, the complete variable domain is DTGVSQNPRHKITKRGQNVTFRCDPISEHNRLYWYRQTLGQGPEFLTYFQNEAQLEKSRLLSDRFSAERPKGSFSTLEIQRTEQGDSAMYLCASSLVFYDTADNEQFFGPGTRLTVL.